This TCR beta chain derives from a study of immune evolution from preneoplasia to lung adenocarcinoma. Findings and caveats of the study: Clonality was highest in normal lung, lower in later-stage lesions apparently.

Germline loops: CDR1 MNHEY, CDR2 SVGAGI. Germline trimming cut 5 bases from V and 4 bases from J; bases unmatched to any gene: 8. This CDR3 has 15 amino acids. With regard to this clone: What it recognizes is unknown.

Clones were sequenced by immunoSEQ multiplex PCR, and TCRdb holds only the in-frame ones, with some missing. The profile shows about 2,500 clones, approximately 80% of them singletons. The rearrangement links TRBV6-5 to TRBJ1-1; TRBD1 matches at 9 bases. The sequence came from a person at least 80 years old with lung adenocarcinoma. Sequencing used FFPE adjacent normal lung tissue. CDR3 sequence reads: CASSLSQGAGTEAFF. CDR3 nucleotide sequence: TGTGCCAGCAGTCTCTCACAGGGGGCCGGCACTGAAGCTTTCTTT.